Reported below is one T cell receptor (beta chain). A single base separates this from a much larger clone, so it may be a read error. The data were obtained in a study of molecular identifiers for immune sequencing clone quantification. From the PCR reads, TCRdb called clonotypes with MiXCR, one entry per CDR3 protein. The profile shows under 600,000 distinct CDR3 sequences, roughly a fifth of them singletons. The CDR3 consists of 16 residues. From germline, CDR1 is MNHEY and CDR2 SVGEGT. Sequencing was carried out using naive CD8+ T cells from blood, with Jurkat cell RNA spiked in. The subset is: FACS-sorted CD8+CD4-CCR7+CD45RA+ naive T cells. The source of this sequence is a human donor in good health. Some libraries in this study had Jurkat cell RNA spiked in. This chain uses TRBV6-2 or TRBV6-3 with TRBJ2-3; weak D call: TRBD1 (5 bases). For the CDR3, the DNA is TGTGCCAGCGGTTACCTCGTCCTAGGGGGCACAGATACGCAGTATTTT. As protein: CASGYLVLGGTDTQYF.